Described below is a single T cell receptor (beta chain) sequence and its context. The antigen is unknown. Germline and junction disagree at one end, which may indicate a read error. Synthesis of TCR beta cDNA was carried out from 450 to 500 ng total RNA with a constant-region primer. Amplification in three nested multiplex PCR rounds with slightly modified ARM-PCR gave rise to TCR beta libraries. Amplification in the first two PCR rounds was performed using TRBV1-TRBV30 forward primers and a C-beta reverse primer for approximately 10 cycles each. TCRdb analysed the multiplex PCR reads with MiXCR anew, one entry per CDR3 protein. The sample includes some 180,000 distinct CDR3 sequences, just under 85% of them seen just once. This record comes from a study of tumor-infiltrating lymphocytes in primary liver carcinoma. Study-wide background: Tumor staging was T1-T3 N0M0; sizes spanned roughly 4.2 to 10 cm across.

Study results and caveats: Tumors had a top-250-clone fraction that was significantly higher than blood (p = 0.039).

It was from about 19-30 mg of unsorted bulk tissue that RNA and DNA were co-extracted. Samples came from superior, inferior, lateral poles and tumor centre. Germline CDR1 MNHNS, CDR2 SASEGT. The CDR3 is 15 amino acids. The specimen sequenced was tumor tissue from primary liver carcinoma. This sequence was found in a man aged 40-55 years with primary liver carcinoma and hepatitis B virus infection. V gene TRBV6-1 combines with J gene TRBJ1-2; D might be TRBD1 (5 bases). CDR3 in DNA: TGTGCCAACAGTCCCTCGACAGCGTCCCATCTCCTAGAGACCTTC. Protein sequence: CANSPSTASHLLETF.